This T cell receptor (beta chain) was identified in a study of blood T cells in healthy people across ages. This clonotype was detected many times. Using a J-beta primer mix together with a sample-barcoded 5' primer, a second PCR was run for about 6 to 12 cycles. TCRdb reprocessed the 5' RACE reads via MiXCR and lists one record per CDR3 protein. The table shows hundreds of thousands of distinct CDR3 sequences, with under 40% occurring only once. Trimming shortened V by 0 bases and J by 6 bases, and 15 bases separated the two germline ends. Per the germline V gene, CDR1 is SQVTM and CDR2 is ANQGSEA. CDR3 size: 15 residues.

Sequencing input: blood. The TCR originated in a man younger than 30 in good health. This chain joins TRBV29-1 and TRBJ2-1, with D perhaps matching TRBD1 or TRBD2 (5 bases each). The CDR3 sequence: CSVEDHTGRPNEQFF. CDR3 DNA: TGCAGCGTTGAAGATCATACGGGACGGCCCAATGAGCAGTTCTTC.